This T cell receptor beta chain comes out of a study of T-cell memory formation after mild COVID-19. About the study: Across donors, TCR clusters were largely donor specific. Study-wide results and caveats: There were some responding clones in pre-infection memory, which suggested that cross-reactive memory had joined.

TCRdb used MiXCR to reprocess the 5' RACE reads, holding one entry per CDR3 protein. Here the sample spans tens of thousands of distinct CDR3 sequences, approximately 12% being singletons. As regards this clonotype: Its target is not known.

This CDR3 is 11 amino acids long. Per the germline V gene, CDR1 is MDHEN and CDR2 is SYDVKM. Trimming took off 6 bases at V and 5 bases at J, with 7 bases between the two ends. Material for sequencing was PBMCs or a T cell subset sorted from them (not recorded which). The gene calls are TRBV28 and TRBJ2-5; the D is unclear. The receptor comes from a man younger than 35 who had mild COVID-19 (a few samples of this study predate the infection). Cell type and time point are not known. CDR3 bases: TGTGCCAGCAGGGAGAGGGAGACCCAGTACTTC. Encoded protein: CASRERETQYF.